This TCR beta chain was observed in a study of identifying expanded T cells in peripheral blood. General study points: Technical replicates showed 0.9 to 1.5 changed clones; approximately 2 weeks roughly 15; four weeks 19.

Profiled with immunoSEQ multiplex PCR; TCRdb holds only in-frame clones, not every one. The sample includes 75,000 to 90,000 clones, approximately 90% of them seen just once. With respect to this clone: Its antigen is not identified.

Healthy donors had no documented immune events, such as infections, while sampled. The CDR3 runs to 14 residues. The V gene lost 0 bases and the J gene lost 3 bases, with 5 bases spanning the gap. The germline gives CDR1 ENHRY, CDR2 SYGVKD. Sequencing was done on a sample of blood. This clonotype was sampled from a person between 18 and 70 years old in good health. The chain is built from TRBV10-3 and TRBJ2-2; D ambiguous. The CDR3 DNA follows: TGTGCCATCAGTGAGTCGTTTGACACCGGGGAGCTGTTTTTT. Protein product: CAISESFDTGELFF.